This T cell receptor beta chain stems from a study of tumor-infiltrating lymphocytes in oesophageal squamous cell carcinoma. Each CDR3 protein is one row after TCRdb ran MiXCR on the PCR reads. In the table there are around 15,000 distinct CDR3 sequences, 50% of which are singletons. Germline CDR1 reads SGHTA; CDR2 reads FQGNSA. CDR3 length: 16 amino acids. The clonotype was recovered from a male donor with esophageal squamous cell carcinoma. Specimen: esophageal tumor tissue. The V gene is TRBV7-2, the J gene TRBJ2-4; a weak D match, TRBD2 (6 bases). The J call is uncertain, as TRBJ2-1 better fits the DNA end. Here the CDR3 reads CASSLAIAGGRNEQFF. The CDR3 DNA is TGTGCCAGCAGCTTAGCGATCGCCGGGGGTCGTAATGAGCAGTTCTTC.